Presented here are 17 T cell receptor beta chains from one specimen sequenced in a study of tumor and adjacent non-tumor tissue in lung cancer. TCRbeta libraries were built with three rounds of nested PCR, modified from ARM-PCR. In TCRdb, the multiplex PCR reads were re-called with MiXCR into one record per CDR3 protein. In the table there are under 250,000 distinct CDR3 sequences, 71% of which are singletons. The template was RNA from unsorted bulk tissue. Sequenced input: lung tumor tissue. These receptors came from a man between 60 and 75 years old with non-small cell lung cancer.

CDR3 sequence: CASSSGRGRRTDTQYF. The CDR3 DNA is TGTGCCAGCAGTTCGGGACGGGGGAGAAGAACAGATACGCAGTATTTT. The V gene is TRBV28, the J gene TRBJ2-3; D may be TRBD2 (6 bases). V lost 4 bases and J lost 3, with 17 bases in between. The length of the CDR3 is 16 residues. Germline V gene lookup returns CDR1 MDHEN and CDR2 SYDVKM.

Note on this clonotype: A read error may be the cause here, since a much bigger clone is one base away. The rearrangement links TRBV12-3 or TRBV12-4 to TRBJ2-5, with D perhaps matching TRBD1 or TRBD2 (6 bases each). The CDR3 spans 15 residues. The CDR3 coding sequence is TGTACCAGCAGCCCCTGGGGGCGGGGACAAGAGACCCAGTACTTC. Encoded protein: CTSSPWGRGQETQYF.

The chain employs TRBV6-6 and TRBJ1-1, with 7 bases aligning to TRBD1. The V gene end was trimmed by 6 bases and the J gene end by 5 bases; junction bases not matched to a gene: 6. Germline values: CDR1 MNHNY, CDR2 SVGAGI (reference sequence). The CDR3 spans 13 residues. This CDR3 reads CASSSGGKTEAFF. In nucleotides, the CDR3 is TGTGCCAGCAGCTCAGGGGGTAAAACTGAAGCTTTCTTT.

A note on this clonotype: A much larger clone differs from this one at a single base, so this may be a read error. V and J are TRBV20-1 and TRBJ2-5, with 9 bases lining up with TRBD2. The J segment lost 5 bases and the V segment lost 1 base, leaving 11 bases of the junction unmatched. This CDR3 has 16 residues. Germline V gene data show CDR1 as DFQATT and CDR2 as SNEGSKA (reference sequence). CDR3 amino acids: CSARGMGGGAMETQYF. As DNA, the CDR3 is TGCAGTGCTAGAGGGATGGGCGGGGGGGCCATGGAGACCCAGTACTTC.

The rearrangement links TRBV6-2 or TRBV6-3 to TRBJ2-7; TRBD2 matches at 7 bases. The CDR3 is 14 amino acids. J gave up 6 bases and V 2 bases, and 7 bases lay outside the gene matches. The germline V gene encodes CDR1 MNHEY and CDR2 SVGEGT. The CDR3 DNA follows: TGTGCCAGCAGTTACGAGGGCGGGAGCAGCGAGCAGTACTTC. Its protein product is CASSYEGGSSEQYF.

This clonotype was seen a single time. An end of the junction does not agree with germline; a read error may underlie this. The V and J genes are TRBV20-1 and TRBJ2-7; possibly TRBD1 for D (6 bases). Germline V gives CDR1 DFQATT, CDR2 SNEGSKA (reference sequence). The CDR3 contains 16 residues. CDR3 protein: CSSRPGHSGSSYEQYF. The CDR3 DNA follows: TGCAGTTCTAGGCCGGGACATTCGGGGAGCTCCTACGAGCAGTACTTC.

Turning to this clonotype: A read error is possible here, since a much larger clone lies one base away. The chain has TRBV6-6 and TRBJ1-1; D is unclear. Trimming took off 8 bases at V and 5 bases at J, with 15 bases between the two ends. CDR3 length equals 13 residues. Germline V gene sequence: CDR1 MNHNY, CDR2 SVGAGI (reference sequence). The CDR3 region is CASQYSVRTEAFF. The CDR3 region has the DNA TGTGCCAGCCAATACAGTGTTAGAACTGAAGCTTTCTTT.

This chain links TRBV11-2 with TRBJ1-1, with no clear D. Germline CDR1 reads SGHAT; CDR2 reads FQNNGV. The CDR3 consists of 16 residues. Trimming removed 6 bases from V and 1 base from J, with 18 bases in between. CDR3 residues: CASRTSQAGPNTEAFF. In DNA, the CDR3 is TGTGCCAGCAGGACGTCCCAGGCAGGCCCGAACACTGAAGCTTTCTTT.

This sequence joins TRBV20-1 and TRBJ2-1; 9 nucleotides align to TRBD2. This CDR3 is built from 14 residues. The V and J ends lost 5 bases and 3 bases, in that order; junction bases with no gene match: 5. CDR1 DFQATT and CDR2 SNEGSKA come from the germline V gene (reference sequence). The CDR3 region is CSAPHSGSYNEQFF. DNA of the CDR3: TGCAGTGCTCCCCATAGCGGGAGCTACAATGAGCAGTTCTTC.

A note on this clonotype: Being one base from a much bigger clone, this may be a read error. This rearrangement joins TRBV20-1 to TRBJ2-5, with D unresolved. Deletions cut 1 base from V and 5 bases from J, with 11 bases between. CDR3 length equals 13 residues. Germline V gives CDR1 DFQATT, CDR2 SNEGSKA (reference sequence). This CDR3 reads CSARGMDGETQYF. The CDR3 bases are TGCAGTGCTAGAGGAATGGATGGCGAGACCCAGTACTTC.

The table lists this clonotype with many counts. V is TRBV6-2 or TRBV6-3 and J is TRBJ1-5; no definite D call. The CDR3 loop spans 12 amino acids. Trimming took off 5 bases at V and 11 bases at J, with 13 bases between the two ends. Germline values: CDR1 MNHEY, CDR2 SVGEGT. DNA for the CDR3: TGTGCCAGCAGTATCGGGGTGGGGTCCCAGCATTTT. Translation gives CASSIGVGSQHF.

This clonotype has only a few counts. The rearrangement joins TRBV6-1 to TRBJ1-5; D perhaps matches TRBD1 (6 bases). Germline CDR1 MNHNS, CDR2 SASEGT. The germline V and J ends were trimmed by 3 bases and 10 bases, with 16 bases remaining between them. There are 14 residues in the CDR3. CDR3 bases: TGTGCCAGCAGTGAGGGGGCGGGAGGGGGACCCCAGCATTTT. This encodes CASSEGAGGGPQHF.

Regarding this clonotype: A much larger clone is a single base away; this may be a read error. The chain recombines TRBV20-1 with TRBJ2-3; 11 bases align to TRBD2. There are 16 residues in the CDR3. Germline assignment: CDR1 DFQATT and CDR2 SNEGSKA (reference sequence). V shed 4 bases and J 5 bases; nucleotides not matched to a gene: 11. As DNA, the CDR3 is TGCAGTGCTACCATGAGTAGCGGGAGGGCGATAGATACGCAGTATTTT. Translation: CSATMSSGRAIDTQYF.

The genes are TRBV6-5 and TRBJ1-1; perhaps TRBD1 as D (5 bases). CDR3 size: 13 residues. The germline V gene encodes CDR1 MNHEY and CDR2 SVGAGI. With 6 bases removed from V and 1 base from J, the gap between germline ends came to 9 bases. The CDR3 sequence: CASRKQENTEAFF. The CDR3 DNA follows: TGTGCCAGCAGAAAACAGGAGAACACTGAAGCTTTCTTT.

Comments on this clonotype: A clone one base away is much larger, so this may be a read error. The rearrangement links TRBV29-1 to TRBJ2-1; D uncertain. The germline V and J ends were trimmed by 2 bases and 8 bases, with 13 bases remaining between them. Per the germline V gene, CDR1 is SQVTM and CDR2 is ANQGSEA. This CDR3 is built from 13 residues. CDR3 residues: CSVEYPTGDEQFF. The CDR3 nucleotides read TGCAGCGTTGAATATCCAACCGGAGATGAGCAGTTCTTC.

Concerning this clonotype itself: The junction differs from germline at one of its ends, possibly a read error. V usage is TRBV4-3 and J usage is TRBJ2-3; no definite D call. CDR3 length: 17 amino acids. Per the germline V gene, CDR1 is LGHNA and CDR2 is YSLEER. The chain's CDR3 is CASSRQVGSGPTDTQYF. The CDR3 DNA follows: TGCGCCAGCAGCCGCCAGGTCGGGTCAGGACCCACAGATACACAGTATTTT.

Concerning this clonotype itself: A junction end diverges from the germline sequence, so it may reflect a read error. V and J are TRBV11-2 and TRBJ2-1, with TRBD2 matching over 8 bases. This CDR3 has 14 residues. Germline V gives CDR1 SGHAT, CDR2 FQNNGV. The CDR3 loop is CANSLSGGYNEQFF. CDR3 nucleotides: TGTGCCAACAGCTTATCGGGGGGGTACAATGAGCAGTTCTTC.